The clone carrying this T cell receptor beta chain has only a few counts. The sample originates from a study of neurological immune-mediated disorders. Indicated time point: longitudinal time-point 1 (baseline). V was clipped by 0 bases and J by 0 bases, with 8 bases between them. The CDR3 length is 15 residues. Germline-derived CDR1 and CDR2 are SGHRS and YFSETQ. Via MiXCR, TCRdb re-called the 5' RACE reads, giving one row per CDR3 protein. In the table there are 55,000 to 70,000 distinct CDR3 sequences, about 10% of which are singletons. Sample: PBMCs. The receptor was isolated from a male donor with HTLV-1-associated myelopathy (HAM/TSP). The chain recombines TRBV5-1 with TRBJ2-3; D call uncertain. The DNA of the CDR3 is TGCGCCAGCAGCTTGGGGGCGTCTAGCACAGATACGCAGTATTTT. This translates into CASSLGASSTDTQYF. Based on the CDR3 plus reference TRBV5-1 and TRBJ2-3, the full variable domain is KAGVTQTPRYLIKTRGQQVTLSCSPISGHRSVSWYQQTPGQGLQFLFEYFSETQRNKGNFPGRFSGRQFSNSRSEMNVSTLELGDSALYLCASSLGASSTDTQYFGPGTRLTVL.